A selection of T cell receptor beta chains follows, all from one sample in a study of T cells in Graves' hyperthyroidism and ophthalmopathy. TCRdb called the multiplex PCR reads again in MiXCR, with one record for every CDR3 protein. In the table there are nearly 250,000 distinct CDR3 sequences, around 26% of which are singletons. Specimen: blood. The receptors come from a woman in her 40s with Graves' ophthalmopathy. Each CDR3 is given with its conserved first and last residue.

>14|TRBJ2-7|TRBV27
CASSPPGTGYEQYF
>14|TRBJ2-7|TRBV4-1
CASSHPTIPYEQYF
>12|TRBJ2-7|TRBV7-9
CASSPSALEQYF
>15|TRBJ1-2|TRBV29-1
CSVGSGTGGTYGYTF
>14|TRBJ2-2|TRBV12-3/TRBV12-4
CASSLLEGAGELFF
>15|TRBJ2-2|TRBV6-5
CASSYSPVITGELFF
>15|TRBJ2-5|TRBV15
CATSSDKDLGETQYF
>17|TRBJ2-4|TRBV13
CASSSTLNDRAKNIQYF
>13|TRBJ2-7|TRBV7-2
CASSFFAAYEQYF
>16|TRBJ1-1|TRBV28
CASSSQWTRLNTEAFF
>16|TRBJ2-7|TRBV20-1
CSARSPSGLASYEQYF
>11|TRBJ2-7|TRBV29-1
CSGLEGYEQYF
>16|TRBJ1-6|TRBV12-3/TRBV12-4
CASSSAGTGINSPLHF
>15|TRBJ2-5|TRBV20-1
CSASGPSGGGETQYF
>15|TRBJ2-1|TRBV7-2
CASSLAAGLLNEQFF
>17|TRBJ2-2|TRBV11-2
CASSRSLAGGGGGELFF
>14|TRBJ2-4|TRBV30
CAWSDDLAKNIQYF
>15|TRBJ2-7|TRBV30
CAWSYPGTGSHEQYF
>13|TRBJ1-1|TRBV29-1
CSVDVFMGTEAFF
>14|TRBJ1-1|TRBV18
CASSRNLRDTEAFF
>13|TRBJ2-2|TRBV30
CAWSVGGAGELFF
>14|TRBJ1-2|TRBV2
CASSELQGYYGYTF
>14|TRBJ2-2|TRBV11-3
CASSSSGGNGELFF
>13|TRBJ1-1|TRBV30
CAWRMTGPGNAFF
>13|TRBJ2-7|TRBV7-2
CASSTWIGYEQYF
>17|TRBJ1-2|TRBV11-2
CASSLVDTGVLNYGYTF
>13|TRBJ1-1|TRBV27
CASSLWRNTEAFF
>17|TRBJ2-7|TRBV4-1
CASSQVAFASGSYEQYF
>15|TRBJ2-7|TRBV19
CASAPRGGERREQYF
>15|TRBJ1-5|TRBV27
CASSLAGHLDQPQHF
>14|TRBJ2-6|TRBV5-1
CASSLDGRANVLTF
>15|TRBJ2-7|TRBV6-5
CASSYTSASSYEQYF
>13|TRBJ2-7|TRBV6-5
CASSLGRVHEQYF
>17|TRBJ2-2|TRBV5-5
CASSSAATRGIIGELFF
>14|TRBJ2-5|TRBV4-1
CASSSIRDRETQYF
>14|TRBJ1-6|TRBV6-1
CASRTDRAYSPLHF
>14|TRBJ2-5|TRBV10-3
CASSRGSGQETQYF